The 20 T cell receptor beta chains reported below all come from one sample, sequenced in a study of T cell repertoires in cytomegalovirus infection. TCRdb reanalysed the reads using MiXCR and keeps one entry per CDR3 protein. The sample carries about 740,000 distinct CDR3 sequences, 35% to 40% recorded once. The specimen was PBMCs. These TCRs come from a human donor in good health (CMV status not recorded). Some clones in this sample may be carry-over from other donors' samples.

The J gene is TRBJ2-7, the V gene TRBV13, with 15 bases aligning to TRBD2. CDR1 is PRHDT, CDR2 FYEKMQ, per germline (reference sequence). With V trimmed by 5 bases and J by 7 bases, 6 bases remained unmatched. CDR3 length: 15 residues. CDR3 nucleotide sequence: TGTGCCAGCAGCGTTGGACTAGCGGGGGGGCTTGAGCAGTACTTC. This codes for CASSVGLAGGLEQYF. Based on the CDR3 plus reference TRBV13 and TRBJ2-7, the full variable domain is AAGVIQSPRHLIKEKRETATLKCYPIPRHDTVYWYQQGPGQDPQFLISFYEKMQSDKGSIPDRFSAQQFSDYHSELNMSSLELGDSALYFCASSVGLAGGLEQYFGPGTRLTVT.

This sequence joins TRBV3-1 and TRBJ2-5; D gene ambiguous. The length of the CDR3 is 13 residues. V dropped 4 bases and J dropped 4 bases, with 10 bases sitting between them. CDR1 LGHDT and CDR2 YNNKEL come from the germline V gene (reference sequence). This CDR3 is CASSPSYRETQYF. DNA of the CDR3: TGTGCCAGCAGCCCCAGCTATCGAGAGACCCAGTACTTC.

This clonotype was seen many times. The J gene is TRBJ2-5, the V gene TRBV11-2, with D tentatively TRBD2 (5 bases). The CDR3 totals 17 residues. V shed 1 base and J shed 0 bases, with 15 bases lying between them. The V gene's germline CDR1 is SGHAT and CDR2 FQNNGV. This CDR3 is CASSLVPPRGDQETQYF. The CDR3, as DNA: TGTGCCAGCAGCTTAGTCCCCCCCCGGGGTGACCAAGAGACCCAGTACTTC. The full variable domain, with the rest looked up from reference TRBV11-2 and TRBJ2-5, is EAGVAQSPRYKIIEKRQSVAFWCNPISGHATLYWYQQILGQGPKLLIQFQNNGVVDDSQLPKDRFSAERLKGVDSTLKIQPAKLEDSAVYLCASSLVPPRGDQETQYFGPGTRLLVL.

The rearrangement links TRBV28 to TRBJ1-5, with TRBD1 matching over 7 bases. The germline gives CDR1 MDHEN, CDR2 SYDVKM. The CDR3 covers 14 residues. J gave up 5 bases and V 6 bases, and 7 bases lay outside the gene matches. The DNA for the CDR3 is TGTGCCAGCAGGGAAAACAGGGGCCATCAGCCCCAGCATTTT. Protein sequence: CASRENRGHQPQHF.

This clonotype was counted only a few times. This chain joins TRBV28 and TRBJ2-5; possible D gene TRBD2, 6 bases. The V end lost 3 bases, the J end lost 7 bases, and 21 bases lay between the germline ends. Germline-derived CDR1 and CDR2 are MDHEN and SYDVKM. This CDR3 region has 16 residues. This chain's CDR3 is CASSLGGASYHATQYF. CDR3 sequence (DNA): TGTGCCAGCAGTTTGGGCGGGGCTAGTTATCATGCGACCCAGTACTTC.

This clonotype has only one observation. This chain links TRBV29-1 with TRBJ2-3, with a tentative D call TRBD2 (5 bases). Trimming stripped 4 bases from V and 4 bases from J, with 9 bases between. The CDR3 is made up of 12 amino acids. Germline V gene lookup returns CDR1 SQVTM and CDR2 ANQGSEA. The CDR3 sequence: CSVAEGPDTQYF. The CDR3 DNA is TGCAGCGTTGCTGAGGGCCCAGATACGCAGTATTTT.

This chain links TRBV24-1 with TRBJ2-7; maybe TRBD1 (6 bases). The CDR3 runs to 13 residues. Trimming stripped 4 bases from V and 3 bases from J, with 9 bases between. Germline CDR1 KGHDR, CDR2 SFDVKD. This chain's CDR3 is CATSDSDSYEQYF. CDR3 coding DNA: TGTGCCACCAGTGACTCGGACAGCTACGAGCAGTACTTC.

This clonotype came up a few times. V gene TRBV28 combines with J gene TRBJ1-6, with D perhaps TRBD1 (5 bases). The CDR3 is 15 amino acids. Germline V gives CDR1 MDHEN, CDR2 SYDVKM. The V and J ends lost 8 bases and 9 bases respectively, with 20 bases between them. This CDR3 is CASWSRGTVASPLHF. The CDR3, as DNA: TGTGCCAGCTGGTCTCGGGGGACTGTTGCTTCACCCCTCCACTTT.

This clonotype was seen just once. The V call is TRBV7-2, the J call TRBJ2-7; TRBD2 matches at 8 bases. In germline, CDR1 is SGHTA, CDR2 FQGNSA. The junction had 8 bases not matched to a gene; V was cut back by 2 bases and J by 2 bases. The CDR3 is 16 amino acids. The CDR3 region has the DNA TGTGCCAGCAGCTTAAGTTACAGCGGGGGTGCCTACGAGCAGTACTTC. As protein: CASSLSYSGGAYEQYF.

This clonotype appeared a single time. The chain combines TRBV6-2 or TRBV6-3 with TRBJ1-2, with 7 positions matching TRBD1. Germline V CDR1 and CDR2: MNHEY, SVGEGT. The CDR3 is 15 residues long. The V gene end was trimmed by 7 bases and the J gene end by 8 bases; junction bases not matched to a gene: 16. CDR3 in amino acids: CASKHEGARVTGYTF. The CDR3 coding sequence is TGTGCCAGCAAACACGAGGGGGCGCGGGTGACGGGCTACACCTTC.

This chain joins TRBV11-2 and TRBJ1-5; 9 nucleotides line up with TRBD1. The V gene's germline CDR1 is SGHAT and CDR2 FQNNGV. The V and J ends lost 3 bases and 11 bases, in that order; junction bases with no gene match: 8. This CDR3 contains 14 residues. In DNA, the CDR3 is TGTGCCAGCAGCTTGACAGGGGGGGCAAAAACCCAGCATTTT. It translates to CASSLTGGAKTQHF.

Concerning this clonotype: A single base separates this from a much larger clone, so it may be a read error. The chain is built from TRBV24-1 and TRBJ2-1; perhaps D is TRBD1 or TRBD2 (7 bases each). The CDR3 is 15 residues long. Per germline, CDR1 KGHDR and CDR2 SFDVKD. The CDR3 here is CDTSDPLTGRDEQFF. The CDR3 DNA is TGTGACACCAGTGATCCACTGACAGGGAGGGATGAGCAGTTCTTC.

This clonotype showed up just a few times. The chain combines TRBV20-1 with TRBJ2-1; D might be TRBD1 or TRBD2, each matching 5 bases. Trimming took 5 bases from V and 10 from J, leaving 12 bases between them. Germline V gene lookup returns CDR1 DFQATT and CDR2 SNEGSKA (reference sequence). The CDR3 sequence is 11 residues long. The CDR3 coding sequence is TGCAGTGCTTCCCAGGGACGCGAGCAGTTCTTC. Its translation is CSASQGREQFF.

The chain carries TRBV11-2 and TRBJ1-1; 12 nucleotides align to TRBD1. Germline V gene sequence: CDR1 SGHAT, CDR2 FQNNGV. Losses at the gene ends were 5 bases for V and 3 bases for J; bases not matched to a gene: 16. The CDR3 covers 19 residues. CDR3 coding DNA: TGTGCCAGCAGCATTATAATCGGGACAGGGGGCGCGGTCGACACTGAAGCTTTCTTT. It yields the protein CASSIIIGTGGAVDTEAFF.

The V call is TRBV12-3 or TRBV12-4, the J call TRBJ2-7; D might be TRBD2 (5 bases). This CDR3 has 13 amino acids. Trimming removed 2 bases from V and 3 bases from J, with 8 bases in between. The CDR3 sequence is CASSLNGDYEQYF. CDR3 coding DNA: TGTGCCAGCAGTTTAAACGGGGACTACGAGCAGTACTTC.

V and J are TRBV19 and TRBJ1-2, with 7 bases aligning to TRBD1. Germline V gives CDR1 LNHDA, CDR2 SQIVND (reference sequence). There are 14 residues in the CDR3. J gave up 4 bases and V 4 bases, and 6 bases lay outside the gene matches. This CDR3 is CASSTRDRPYGYTF. The CDR3 DNA is TGTGCCAGTAGTACCCGGGACAGACCCTATGGCTACACCTTC.

The chain joins TRBV12-3 or TRBV12-4 to TRBJ2-3, with D possibly being TRBD2 (5 bases). The CDR3 consists of 16 residues. Trimming took 7 bases from V and 1 from J, leaving 18 bases between them. In nucleotides, the CDR3 is TGTGCCAGCACCTTCCGGGATAGACTGGGCACAGATACGCAGTATTTT. Translating it yields CASTFRDRLGTDTQYF.

This clonotype has just a few counts. The V and J genes are TRBV6-1 and TRBJ2-2; 7 positions match TRBD1. The CDR3 consists of 14 residues. V was pared by 8 bases and J by 2 bases, with 5 bases of the junction left unmatched. Looked up from germline, CDR1 is MNHNS and CDR2 is SASEGT. The CDR3 reads CASHTGVNTGELFF. The CDR3 nucleotides read TGTGCCAGCCATACAGGGGTCAACACCGGGGAGCTGTTTTTT.

In this sample, this clonotype turned up many times. This sequence joins TRBV7-2 and TRBJ1-6, with D unclear. The germline CDR1 and CDR2 sequences are SGHTA and FQGNSA. The CDR3 consists of 13 residues. The V end lost 5 bases, the J end lost 6 bases, and 8 bases lay between the germline ends. CDR3 nucleotide sequence: TGTGCCAGCAGCGCGGGTCTTAATTCACCCCTCCACTTT. The encoded protein is CASSAGLNSPLHF.

V is TRBV19 and J is TRBJ1-5; no clear D. V was pared by 2 bases and J by 2 bases, with 10 bases between. The CDR3 spans 15 residues. In germline, CDR1 is LNHDA, CDR2 SQIVND (reference sequence). CDR3 loop: CASSISLGGNQPQHF. CDR3 sequence (DNA): TGTGCCAGTAGTATAAGCCTGGGTGGCAATCAGCCCCAGCATTTT.